This passage covers 26 T cell receptor beta chains from one sample sequenced in a study of beta chain features in type 1 diabetes. Sequencing targeted expressed TCRB transcripts, as all isolated RNA had been reverse transcribed. The method was immunoSEQ multiplex PCR; TCRdb's version includes in-frame clones alone and lacks a portion of them. This table has hundreds of thousands of clones, less than 20% appearing once. The source material was naive CD4+ T cells from blood. These receptors were collected from a man aged 18 to 35 in good health.

The rearrangement links TRBV18 to TRBJ1-6; D possibly corresponds to TRBD1 (6 bases). This CDR3 region has 17 residues. Germline V gene data show CDR1 as KGHSH and CDR2 as LQKENI. Trimming took off 0 bases at V and 0 bases at J, with 9 bases between the two ends. This chain's CDR3 is CASSPPGGGSYNSPLHF. CDR3 nucleotide sequence: TGTGCCAGCTCACCACCCGGAGGGGGCTCCTATAATTCACCCCTCCACTTT.

The table lists this clone with a few counts. V usage is TRBV19 and J usage is TRBJ2-2; 9 bases align to TRBD1. The J segment lost 0 bases and the V segment lost 4 bases, leaving 9 bases of the junction unmatched. The CDR3 contains 18 residues. Per germline, CDR1 LNHDA and CDR2 SQIVND (reference sequence). CDR3 sequence (DNA): TGTGCCAGTAGTACCCTGGACAGGGGCCCCGCGAACACCGGGGAGCTGTTTTTT. It translates to CASSTLDRGPANTGELFF.

The chain has TRBV7-2 and TRBJ2-1; 8 bases match TRBD2. This CDR3 has 13 amino acids. V was pared by 3 bases and J by 16 bases, with 11 bases of the junction left unmatched. Germline loops: CDR1 SGHTA, CDR2 FQGNSA. The DNA of the CDR3 is TGTGCCAGCAGCTTTCAGCGGGAGTCCCTCGGATTCTTC. It is translated as CASSFQRESLGFF.

This clone came up a few times. The V call is TRBV25-1, the J call TRBJ1-1; unclear D gene. CDR1 and CDR2 (germline): MGHDK, SYGVNS. The V end lost 5 bases, the J end lost 3 bases, and 10 bases lay between the germline ends. The CDR3 contains 13 residues. The CDR3 DNA reads TGTGCCAGCAGTAAGTCGCTGGACACTGAAGCTTTCTTT. This sequence encodes CASSKSLDTEAFF.

The J gene is TRBJ2-1, the V gene TRBV29-1; 10 nucleotides align to TRBD2. Trimming cost V 5 bases and J 5 bases; bases outside gene matches: 3. This CDR3 comprises 13 residues. Germline CDR1 and CDR2: SQVTM and ANQGSEA. The CDR3 nucleotides read TGCAGCGTTAGCGGGAGGGTTAACAATGAGCAGTTCTTC. Protein product: CSVSGRVNNEQFF.

This chain links TRBV11-2 with TRBJ2-1; 9 bases agree with TRBD2. The V gene end was trimmed by 4 bases and the J gene end by 2 bases; junction bases not matched to a gene: 3. Per the germline V gene, CDR1 is SGHAT and CDR2 is FQNNGV. This CDR3 spans 15 amino acids. The CDR3 protein is CASSSLAGPYNEQFF. As DNA, the CDR3 is TGTGCCAGCAGCTCCCTAGCGGGACCCTACAATGAGCAGTTCTTC.

This chain links TRBV6-5 with TRBJ2-5; weak D call: TRBD1 (6 bases). With 0 bases removed from V and 5 bases from J, the gap between germline ends came to 13 bases. The CDR3 is made up of 15 amino acids. CDR1 and CDR2 (germline): MNHEY, SVGAGI. CDR3 sequence (DNA): TGTGCCAGCAGTTACTCGGGGGCCCGGGATGAGACCCAGTACTTC. Its protein is CASSYSGARDETQYF.

This clone has a handful of counts. The rearrangement links TRBV7-9 to TRBJ1-2, with D hard to call. Germline assignment: CDR1 SEHNR and CDR2 FQNEAQ (reference sequence). This CDR3 is built from 14 residues. V was cut by 1 base and J by 7 bases, with 13 bases left in between. The CDR3 here is CASSLDLGTGGYTF. The CDR3 region has the DNA TGTGCCAGCAGCTTAGATCTGGGAACTGGTGGCTACACCTTC.

The CDR3: CASSQVEATGELFF. Here the CDR3 DNA reads TGCGCCAGCAGCCAAGTGGAAGCGACCGGGGAGCTGTTTTTT. The gene calls are TRBV4-3 and TRBJ2-2, with unresolved D. Trimming removed 1 base from V and 5 bases from J, with 8 bases in between. This CDR3 comprises 14 residues. Looked up from germline, CDR1 is LGHNA and CDR2 is YSLEER.

The V call is TRBV6-6, the J call TRBJ1-5, with a possible D match to TRBD1 (6 bases). The germline V gene encodes CDR1 MNHNY and CDR2 SVGAGI (reference sequence). Trimming removed 0 bases from V and 8 bases from J, with 14 bases in between. The CDR3 sequence is 15 residues long. The CDR3: CASSYSQGFGEPQHF. In DNA, the CDR3 is TGTGCCAGCAGTTACTCACAGGGATTTGGGGAGCCCCAGCATTTT.

This clone has only a few counts. The J gene is TRBJ2-2, the V gene TRBV25-1; 8 bases agree with TRBD1. After removal of 4 bases from V and 4 bases from J, the junction contained 5 bases not matched to a gene. The CDR3 sequence is 15 residues long. Germline loops: CDR1 MGHDK, CDR2 SYGVNS. CDR3 sequence (DNA): TGTGCCAGCAGTGTGAGGGACAGGACCACCGGGGAGCTGTTTTTT. It codes for CASSVRDRTTGELFF.

The rearrangement uses TRBV7-9 and TRBJ2-7, with TRBD2 matching 12 bases. Germline V lookup: CDR1 SEHNR, CDR2 FQNEAQ (reference sequence). The CDR3 covers 14 residues. V dropped 8 bases and J dropped 4; count of bases not matched to a gene: 6. In DNA form, the CDR3 reads TGTGCCAGCGATACTAGCGGGGGGAGTTACGAGCAGTACTTC. This sequence encodes CASDTSGGSYEQYF.

This clone came up a few times. The chain couples TRBV7-2 to TRBJ1-2, with 12 positions matching TRBD1. Germline loops: CDR1 SGHTA, CDR2 FQGNSA. The CDR3 runs 15 residues. J lost 4 bases, V lost 4 bases, and 4 bases had no gene match. CDR3 sequence: CASSSGQGAGYGYTF. CDR3 bases: TGTGCCAGCAGCTCGGGACAGGGGGCGGGCTATGGCTACACCTTC.

The chain joins TRBV5-1 to TRBJ2-2; 8 nucleotides line up with TRBD1. The length of the CDR3 is 16 residues. From germline, CDR1 is SGHRS and CDR2 YFSETQ. V gave up 0 bases and J gave up 4 bases; unmatched junction bases: 5. CDR3 in amino acids: CASSLEQGASTGELFF. CDR3 DNA sequence: TGCGCCAGCAGCTTGGAGCAGGGGGCGAGCACCGGGGAGCTGTTTTTT. Combining the CDR3 with reference TRBV5-1 and TRBJ2-2 gives the whole variable domain KAGVTQTPRYLIKTRGQQVTLSCSPISGHRSVSWYQQTPGQGLQFLFEYFSETQRNKGNFPGRFSGRQFSNSRSEMNVSTLELGDSALYLCASSLEQGASTGELFFGEGSRLTVL.

In its sample, this clone was seen a few times. The chain joins TRBV18 to TRBJ2-1, with 7 nucleotides matching TRBD1. CDR1 is KGHSH and CDR2 is LQKENI in the germline V gene. CDR3 length: 15 amino acids. V lost 4 bases to trimming and J lost 7 bases; unmatched junction nucleotides: 10. This CDR3 reads CASSLGQAWGNEQFF. The CDR3 bases are TGTGCCAGCTCACTAGGACAGGCCTGGGGGAATGAGCAGTTCTTC.

The V and J genes are TRBV25-1 and TRBJ1-4; TRBD1 might be the D (5 bases). CDR3 length: 17 amino acids. Germline V gene sequence: CDR1 MGHDK, CDR2 SYGVNS. V shed 6 bases and J shed 8 bases, with 25 bases lying between them. This CDR3 is CASSDLSVLGRREKLFF. CDR3 coding DNA: TGTGCCAGCAGCGACCTCTCAGTATTGGGGCGAAGGGAAAAACTGTTTTTT.

This clone was counted a few times. The V gene is TRBV7-6, the J gene TRBJ1-5; no clear D. The CDR3 is 15 amino acids. Germline values: CDR1 SGHVS, CDR2 FNYEAQ. Trimming removed 1 base from V and 2 bases from J, with 9 bases in between. CDR3 loop: CASSLGGWGNQPQHF. The CDR3 nucleotides are TGTGCCAGCAGCTTAGGGGGATGGGGCAATCAGCCCCAGCATTTT.

This clone was counted only a few times. The chain joins TRBV7-2 to TRBJ1-1; D is undetermined. The CDR3 contains 12 residues. Per the germline V gene, CDR1 is SGHTA and CDR2 is FQGNSA. With 5 bases removed from V and 11 bases from J, the gap between germline ends came to 15 bases. This chain's CDR3 is CASSPGPPGAFF. The CDR3 DNA follows: TGTGCCAGCAGCCCCGGGCCTCCCGGGGCTTTCTTT. Full variable domain (missing parts from reference TRBV7-2 and TRBJ1-1): GAGVSQSPSNKVTEKGKDVELRCDPISGHTALYWYRQSLGQGLEFLIYFQGNSAPDKSGLPSDRFSAERTGGSVSTLTIQRTQQEDSAVYLCASSPGPPGAFFGQGTRLTVV.

The chain employs TRBV30 and TRBJ1-6; possible D gene TRBD1, 6 bases. Looked up from germline, CDR1 is GTSNPN and CDR2 is SVGIG (reference sequence). Trimming took off 0 bases at V and 7 bases at J, with 16 bases between the two ends. The CDR3 is 16 residues long. The DNA for the CDR3 is TGTGCCTGGAGTGTCTCCCGGACAGTCAAGAATTCACCCCTCCACTTT. Amino acids: CAWSVSRTVKNSPLHF.

The chain couples TRBV19 to TRBJ2-7; D is possibly TRBD2 (5 bases). Germline V lookup: CDR1 LNHDA, CDR2 SQIVND (reference sequence). The CDR3 extends over 11 amino acids. Trimming cost V 11 bases and J 5 bases, with 13 bases left between them. CDR3 loop: CASPRGNEQYF. The CDR3 nucleotides read TGTGCCTCCCCCAGAGGGAACGAGCAGTACTTC.

V gene TRBV4-2 combines with J gene TRBJ2-1; a weak D match, TRBD1 (5 bases). The V end lost 0 bases, the J end lost 8 bases, and 20 bases lay between the germline ends. Germline V gene sequence: CDR1 LGHNA, CDR2 YNFKEQ. The CDR3 has 17 residues. CDR3 residues: CASSQDLLGQGIHEQFF. The CDR3 bases are TGTGCCAGCAGCCAAGATCTGCTGGGTCAGGGTATACATGAGCAGTTCTTC.

This clone was seen only a few times. The J gene is TRBJ1-6, the V gene TRBV27; the match to TRBD1 covers 7 bases. Germline-derived CDR1 and CDR2 are MNHEY and SMNVEV (reference sequence). This CDR3 has 19 amino acids. V lost 2 bases to trimming and J lost 6 bases; unmatched junction nucleotides: 16. CDR3 amino acids: CASSLDFFGQASLNSPLHF. The CDR3 DNA reads as TGTGCCAGCAGTTTAGATTTTTTCGGACAGGCTTCTCTTAATTCACCCCTCCACTTT.

The rearrangement uses TRBV9 and TRBJ2-2; TRBD1 might be the D (6 bases). The CDR3 runs 16 residues. V lost 0 bases to trimming and J lost 4 bases, with 13 bases between them. The V gene's germline CDR1 is SGDLS and CDR2 YYNGEE. CDR3 nucleotides: TGTGCCAGCAGCGTAGGCTACAGGGTGGTCACCGGGGAGCTGTTTTTT. Protein product: CASSVGYRVVTGELFF. Full variable domain (outside the CDR3, taken from reference TRBV9 and TRBJ2-2): DSGVTQTPKHLITATGQRVTLRCSPRSGDLSVYWYQQSLDQGLQFLIQYYNGEERAKGNILERFSAQQFPDLHSELNLSSLELGDSALYFCASSVGYRVVTGELFFGEGSRLTVL.

The chain carries TRBV7-9 and TRBJ1-2; 12 bases are shared with TRBD1. The CDR3 loop spans 15 amino acids. Per germline, CDR1 SEHNR and CDR2 FQNEAQ (reference sequence). Trimming took 5 bases from V and 8 from J; bases not matched to a gene: 9. The DNA for the CDR3 is TGTGCCAGCAGCGCCTCGGGGACAGGGGGCTTCGGCTACACCTTC. Translation gives CASSASGTGGFGYTF.

This clone has just a few counts. The chain employs TRBV2 and TRBJ1-2, with 8 bases aligning to TRBD1. The CDR3 totals 16 residues. The V and J ends lost 5 bases and 4 bases, in that order; junction bases with no gene match: 12. The germline gives CDR1 SNHLY, CDR2 FYNNEI. The CDR3 is CASSTNRDRRSYGYTF. The CDR3 DNA reads as TGTGCCAGCAGTACAAACCGGGACAGGAGGTCCTATGGCTACACCTTC.

The sample holds a few counts of this clone. The genes are TRBV5-1 and TRBJ2-7, with unresolved D. Trimming took off 0 bases at V and 5 bases at J, with 18 bases between the two ends. The CDR3 consists of 16 residues. Germline V gives CDR1 SGHRS, CDR2 YFSETQ. This CDR3 is CASSLGGTSRPDEQYF. CDR3 sequence (DNA): TGCGCCAGCAGCTTGGGTGGCACAAGCCGCCCCGACGAGCAGTACTTC. Full variable domain (outside the CDR3, taken from reference TRBV5-1 and TRBJ2-7): KAGVTQTPRYLIKTRGQQVTLSCSPISGHRSVSWYQQTPGQGLQFLFEYFSETQRNKGNFPGRFSGRQFSNSRSEMNVSTLELGDSALYLCASSLGGTSRPDEQYFGPGTRLTVT.